Included here is one T cell receptor beta chain sequence, with context. It has no known antigen specificity. Base qualities are not recorded, but no much larger clone differs from it by a single base. This sample is drawn from a study of T cell changes during pregnancy in multiple sclerosis (dated by TCRdb to between 2019 and 2020). Regarding the complete study: Changes in the T cell repertoire over the course of pregnancy were examined in this study in women with multiple sclerosis.

The CDR3, from cysteine to phenylalanine, totals 14 residues. Left in the record is the CDR3 DNA by itself, 42 bases read in frame from the first base. CDR1 SQVTM and CDR2 ANQGSEA are derived from the germline V gene. V trim: 3 bases; J trim: 0 bases; unmatched bases: 3. Libraries came from the immunoSEQ multiplex PCR assay. TCRdb obtained this table from immuneACCESS and retained in-frame rearrangements with V and J assigned. These tables miss some clones; where compared with another copy, unresolved V genes account for less than half of the shortfall, and the remainder is unexplained. The sample yields tens of thousands of clones; about 89% were counted once. About 11% of the sample is in the top ten clones.

The receptor was isolated from a female donor with multiple sclerosis, enrolled in a pregnancy study. This material consisted of CD8+ T cells from peripheral blood mononuclear cells, taken in the third trimester of pregnancy. The V gene is TRBV29-1 and the J gene is TRBJ2-7; TRBD1 fits 9 bases in the junction. CDR3 sequence: CSVDQTGGSYEQYF. The nucleotide sequence is given as TGCAGCGTTGACCAGACAGGGGGCTCCTACGAGCAGTACTTC.